The 16 T cell receptor beta chains presented below share a single source sample, sequenced in a study of T cell repertoires in cytomegalovirus infection. Antigens for these TCRs are unknown. TCRdb reprocessed the reads with MiXCR, giving one entry per CDR3 protein. The profile shows about 110,000 distinct CDR3 sequences, 10% of them singletons. The sample taken for sequencing was PBMCs, sequenced either directly or after in vitro stimulation (not recorded which). All receptors derive from a human donor in good health (CMV status not recorded). Some clones in this sample may be carry-over from other donors' samples.

This chain links TRBV10-3 with TRBJ2-2; TRBD2 agrees at 7 bases. The junction had 5 bases not matched to a gene; V was cut back by 7 bases and J by 0 bases. Per germline, CDR1 ENHRY and CDR2 SYGVKD. The CDR3 runs to 15 residues. Here the CDR3 reads CAIMGTSANTGELFF. CDR3 bases: TGTGCCATCATGGGCACTAGCGCGAACACCGGGGAGCTGTTTTTT.

The chain uses TRBV7-2 and TRBJ1-5; no clear D. This CDR3 region has 13 residues. V was shortened by 7 bases and J by 3 bases, with 10 bases between the two germline ends. The germline V gene has CDR1 SGHTA and CDR2 FQGNSA. CDR3 residues: CASIVVTNQPQHF. CDR3 coding DNA: TGTGCCAGCATCGTAGTCACCAATCAGCCCCAGCATTTT.

This clonotype was seen a handful of times. The J gene is TRBJ1-5, the V gene TRBV7-3, with a tentative D call TRBD1 (6 bases). V was cut by 5 bases and J by 6 bases, with 17 bases left in between. Germline V CDR1 and CDR2: SGHTA, FQGTGA. The CDR3 spans 15 residues. For the CDR3, the DNA is TGTGCCAGCAGCCCGGGGGCGGGGAAAAGTCAGCCCCAGCATTTT. Translated, it gives CASSPGAGKSQPQHF.

This clonotype has more than one count but fewer than ten. The CDR3 sequence: CARGLRGGDIQYF. CDR3 nucleotide sequence: TGTGCCAGGGGACTCCGGGGCGGAGACATTCAGTACTTC. V gene TRBV2 combines with J gene TRBJ2-4; D is possibly TRBD2 (6 bases). Trimming pared 9 bases from V and 8 bases from J, leaving 17 bases between. The germline CDR1 and CDR2 sequences are SNHLY and FYNNEI. CDR3 length: 13 residues.

At least ten counts were recorded for this clonotype. The chain employs TRBV7-2 and TRBJ2-5; no firm D call. The V and J ends lost 1 base and 2 bases respectively, with 8 bases between them. The CDR3 is 14 amino acids. The germline V gene encodes CDR1 SGHTA and CDR2 FQGNSA. As DNA, the CDR3 is TGTGCCAGCAGCTTAGACCAGTCTCAAGAGACCCAGTACTTC. Amino acids: CASSLDQSQETQYF.

The chain is built from TRBV28 and TRBJ1-5; no reliable D call. Germline lookup yields CDR1 MDHEN and CDR2 SYDVKM. The germline V and J ends were trimmed by 6 bases and 0 bases, with 3 bases remaining between them. The CDR3 is 12 amino acids. The CDR3 DNA reads TGTGCCAGCAGGACTAGCAATCAGCCCCAGCATTTT. This encodes CASRTSNQPQHF.

There are many counts of this clonotype. This rearrangement joins TRBV7-2 to TRBJ1-1, with 7 bases fitting TRBD1. CDR1 is SGHTA and CDR2 is FQGNSA in the germline V gene. V lost 5 bases, J lost 5 bases, and 5 bases stayed unmatched. The CDR3 loop spans 13 amino acids. CDR3 DNA: TGTGCCAGCAGCGTAACAGGGGCGACTGAAGCTTTCTTT. It specifies CASSVTGATEAFF.

This clonotype was picked up a small number of times. This chain joins TRBV19 and TRBJ2-3; D is undetermined. There are 14 residues in the CDR3. Trimming left V 3 bases short and J 4 bases short, with 11 bases between. Germline V gene lookup returns CDR1 LNHDA and CDR2 SQIVND (reference sequence). CDR3 nucleotide sequence: TGTGCCAGTAGTATCCCAAAAGAGGCAGATACGCAGTATTTT. The encoded protein is CASSIPKEADTQYF.

The chain uses TRBV12-3 or TRBV12-4 and TRBJ2-6, with D perhaps TRBD1 (6 bases). V was pared by 6 bases and J by 0 bases, with 15 bases between. This CDR3 comprises 17 residues. The CDR3 sequence is CASRSTGIPSGANVLTF. The CDR3, as DNA: TGTGCCAGCAGGTCCACAGGGATCCCCTCTGGGGCCAACGTCCTGACTTTC.

This clonotype has ten or more counts. The chain is built from TRBV6-5 and TRBJ1-3; the match to TRBD1 covers 7 bases. Unmatched junction bases numbered 8, after V lost 5 bases and J lost 4 bases. The CDR3 consists of 15 residues. Germline CDR1 is MNHEY and CDR2 is SVGAGI. The CDR3 loop is CASSPPGTAGNTIYF. The DNA for the CDR3 is TGTGCCAGCAGTCCGCCTGGGACAGCGGGAAACACCATATATTTT.

The chain has TRBV6-2 or TRBV6-3 and TRBJ1-5; possibly TRBD1 for D (5 bases). V was cut by 0 bases and J by 6 bases, with 12 bases left in between. The V gene's germline CDR1 is MNHEY and CDR2 SVGEGT. The CDR3 runs to 15 residues. CDR3 DNA: TGTGCCAGCAGTTACTCAACCGGGGGGGTTCAGCCCCAGCATTTT. Its translation: CASSYSTGGVQPQHF.

Written as DNA, the CDR3 is TGTGCCAGCAGCTTGAGACTAGCGGTAGGCGGGGAGCTGTTTTTT. As protein: CASSLRLAVGGELFF. This chain connects TRBV7-2 to TRBJ2-2; 9 positions agree with TRBD2. The CDR3 has 15 amino acids. Unmatched junction bases numbered 6, after V lost 3 bases and J lost 7 bases. The germline CDR1 and CDR2 sequences are SGHTA and FQGNSA. Complete variable domain (other parts from reference TRBV7-2 and TRBJ2-2): GAGVSQSPSNKVTEKGKDVELRCDPISGHTALYWYRQSLGQGLEFLIYFQGNSAPDKSGLPSDRFSAERTGGSVSTLTIQRTQQEDSAVYLCASSLRLAVGGELFFGEGSRLTVL.

As to this clonotype: One end of the junction fails to match germline, which may point to a read error. This sequence joins TRBV11-2 and TRBJ2-1; maybe TRBD1 (5 bases). The CDR3 is 14 amino acids. Germline CDR1 SGHAT, CDR2 FQNNGV. The CDR3: CTSSPLRGYNEQFF. CDR3 coding DNA: TGTACCAGCAGCCCACTTAGGGGATACAATGAGCAGTTCTTC.

This clonotype was counted many times. V usage is TRBV12-3 or TRBV12-4 and J usage is TRBJ2-1; 10 bases fit TRBD2. This CDR3 spans 14 amino acids. V lost 5 bases and J lost 5; bases outside the gene matches: 3. The CDR3 bases are TGTGCCAGCAGTAACCTAGCGGGAGACAATGAGCAGTTCTTC. Its protein is CASSNLAGDNEQFF.

The chain is built from TRBV7-6 and TRBJ2-2; D possibly corresponds to TRBD2 (6 bases). The CDR3 is made up of 18 amino acids. V was cut by 6 bases and J by 0 bases, with 20 bases left in between. Germline-derived CDR1 and CDR2 are SGHVS and FNYEAQ. CDR3 bases: TGTGCCAGCAGAGCGGGCCCTAGTCACCCAGCGAACACCGGGGAGCTGTTTTTT. Encoded protein: CASRAGPSHPANTGELFF.

This clonotype has just a few counts. The chain employs TRBV11-1 and TRBJ2-1; D unclear. The germline V gene has CDR1 SGHAT and CDR2 FQDESV (reference sequence). The CDR3 extends over 15 amino acids. V was clipped by 5 bases and J by 5 bases, with 16 bases between them. The CDR3 here is CASSDPARYDNEQFF. In DNA form, the CDR3 reads TGTGCCAGCAGCGACCCGGCCCGATACGACAATGAGCAGTTCTTC. The complete variable domain, with remaining parts taken from reference TRBV11-1 and TRBJ2-1, reads EAEVAQSPRYKITEKSQAVAFWCDPISGHATLYWYRQILGQGPELLVQFQDESVVDDSQLPKDRFSAERLKGVDSTLKIQPAELGDSAMYLCASSDPARYDNEQFFGPGTRLTVL.